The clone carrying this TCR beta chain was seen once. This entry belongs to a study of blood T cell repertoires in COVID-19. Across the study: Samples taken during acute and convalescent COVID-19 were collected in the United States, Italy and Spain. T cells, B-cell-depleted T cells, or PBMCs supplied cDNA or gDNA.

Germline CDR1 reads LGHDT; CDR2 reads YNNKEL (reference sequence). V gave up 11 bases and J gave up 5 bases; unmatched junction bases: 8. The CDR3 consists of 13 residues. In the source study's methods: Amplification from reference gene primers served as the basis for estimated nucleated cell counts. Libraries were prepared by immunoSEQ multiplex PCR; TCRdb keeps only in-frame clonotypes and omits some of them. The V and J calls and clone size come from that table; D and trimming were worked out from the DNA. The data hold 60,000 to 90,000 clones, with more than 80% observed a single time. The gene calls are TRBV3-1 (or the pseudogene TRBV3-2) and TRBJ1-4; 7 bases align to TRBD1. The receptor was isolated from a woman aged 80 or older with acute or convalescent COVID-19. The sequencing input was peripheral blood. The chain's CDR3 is CAARGRTNEKLFF. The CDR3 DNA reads TGTGCCGCAAGGGGGCGTACCAATGAAAAACTGTTTTTT.